Below are 20 T cell receptor beta chains sequenced from a single sample in a study of beta chain features in type 1 diabetes. The authors reverse transcribed all of the isolated RNA, so sequencing captured expressed TCRB transcripts. Sequencing was performed with immunoSEQ multiplex PCR; in TCRdb, only in-frame clones are kept and a portion is missing. The sample lists approximately 38,000 clones, about 65% occurring once. The sequencing input was Tregs from blood. These receptors were obtained from a woman aged 25 to 39 in good health.

J is TRBJ1-1 and V is TRBV29-1, with D hard to call. This CDR3 is 14 amino acids long. Germline V gene data show CDR1 as SQVTM and CDR2 as ANQGSEA. CDR3 in amino acids: CRVSPGRGGTEAFF. CDR3 DNA: TGCAGGGTGTCCCCGGGCCGGGGTGGTACTGAAGCTTTCTTT.

The chain recombines TRBV5-1 with TRBJ1-1; a weak D match, TRBD1 (5 bases). This CDR3 is built from 19 residues. Trimming cost V 2 bases and J 1 base, with 24 bases left between them. CDR1 and CDR2 from the germline V gene are SGHRS and YFSETQ. CDR3: CASSFLGSTDSFANTEAFF. The CDR3 DNA is TGCGCCAGCAGCTTTTTGGGGTCGACCGACAGCTTTGCGAACACTGAAGCTTTCTTT.

The CDR3, as DNA: TGTGCCAGCAGCTTAGCTCAGGCGGGATGGGGCTACGAGCAGTACTTC. Its protein product is CASSLAQAGWGYEQYF. The chain combines TRBV7-2 with TRBJ2-7, with D possibly TRBD2 on 6 matching bases. From germline, CDR1 is SGHTA and CDR2 FQGNSA. The germline V and J ends were trimmed by 0 bases and 3 bases, with 15 bases remaining between them. The CDR3 consists of 16 residues. Complete variable domain (other parts from reference TRBV7-2 and TRBJ2-7): GAGVSQSPSNKVTEKGKDVELRCDPISGHTALYWYRQSLGQGLEFLIYFQGNSAPDKSGLPSDRFSAERTGGSVSTLTIQRTQQEDSAVYLCASSLAQAGWGYEQYFGPGTRLTVT.

The rearrangement joins TRBV14 to TRBJ2-7; 9 bases align to TRBD1. V lost 4 bases to trimming and J lost 2 bases; unmatched junction nucleotides: 3. Germline assignment: CDR1 SGHDN and CDR2 FVKESK. The CDR3 covers 14 residues. The CDR3 loop reads CASSLRTGAYEQYF. Written as DNA, the CDR3 is TGTGCCAGCAGCCTTCGGACAGGGGCCTACGAGCAGTACTTC. Drawing the rest from reference TRBV14 and TRBJ2-7, the complete variable domain is EAGVTQFPSHSVIEKGQTVTLRCDPISGHDNLYWYRRVMGKEIKFLLHFVKESKQDESGMPNNRFLAERTGGTYSTLKVQPAELEDSGVYFCASSLRTGAYEQYFGPGTRLTVT.

The chain has TRBV28 and TRBJ2-7; the D is unclear. Trimming shortened V by 3 bases and J by 3 bases, and 6 bases separated the two germline ends. CDR3 length: 12 residues. CDR1 and CDR2 from the germline V gene are MDHEN and SYDVKM. CDR3 amino acids: CASSFQYYEQYF. CDR3 nucleotide sequence: TGTGCCAGCAGTTTTCAGTACTACGAGCAGTACTTC.

V gene TRBV5-4 combines with J gene TRBJ2-4; 7 nucleotides line up with TRBD2. Germline CDR1 reads SGHNT; CDR2 reads YYREEE (reference sequence). J gave up 7 bases and V 5 bases, and 12 bases lay outside the gene matches. The CDR3 is 15 residues long. CDR3 sequence: CASSQSGTRNNIQYF. CDR3 bases: TGTGCCAGCAGTCAGAGCGGGACTCGTAACAACATTCAGTACTTC.

This rearrangement joins TRBV29-1 to TRBJ2-5, with TRBD2 as a possible D gene (5 bases). The CDR3 covers 13 residues. Trimming shortened V by 3 bases and J by 4 bases, and 12 bases separated the two germline ends. Germline CDR1 reads SQVTM; CDR2 reads ANQGSEA. The CDR3: CSVEFGDRETQYF. DNA of the CDR3: TGCAGCGTTGAGTTCGGGGATAGAGAGACCCAGTACTTC.

The chain links TRBV9 to TRBJ1-2; possibly TRBD1 for D (6 bases). Germline V CDR1 and CDR2: SGDLS, YYNGEE. V shed 4 bases and J shed 8 bases, with 18 bases lying between them. This CDR3 is 14 amino acids long. CDR3 nucleotide sequence: TGTGCCAGCAGCTCCCTTGGACAGCTTCTGGGCTACACCTTC. Translated, it gives CASSSLGQLLGYTF. Full variable domain (remainder filled in from reference TRBV9 and TRBJ1-2): DSGVTQTPKHLITATGQRVTLRCSPRSGDLSVYWYQQSLDQGLQFLIQYYNGEERAKGNILERFSAQQFPDLHSELNLSSLELGDSALYFCASSSLGQLLGYTFGSGTRLTVV.

V is TRBV7-2 and J is TRBJ2-1, with TRBD2 identical over 9 bases. With 5 bases clipped from V and 0 bases from J, the junction kept 8 bases outside the gene matches. Per the germline V gene, CDR1 is SGHTA and CDR2 is FQGNSA. The CDR3 totals 17 residues. CDR3 protein: CASSPLAGQSSYNEQFF. In nucleotides, the CDR3 is TGTGCCAGCAGCCCGCTAGCGGGGCAGAGCTCCTACAATGAGCAGTTCTTC. The variable domain in full, with the rest retrieved from reference TRBV7-2 and TRBJ2-1, is GAGVSQSPSNKVTEKGKDVELRCDPISGHTALYWYRQSLGQGLEFLIYFQGNSAPDKSGLPSDRFSAERTGGSVSTLTIQRTQQEDSAVYLCASSPLAGQSSYNEQFFGPGTRLTVL.

On this clone itself: One junction end disagrees with the germline gene, perhaps due to a read error. The sample holds other DNA sequences that translate to the same CDR3. V usage is TRBV18 and J usage is TRBJ2-3; 7 bases fit TRBD2. CDR1 is KGHSH and CDR2 is LQKENI in the germline V gene. This CDR3 spans 15 amino acids. CDR3 amino acids: CASSGQAGYTDTQYF. CDR3 bases: TGCGCCAGCTCCGGCCAAGCGGGATATACAGATACGCAGTATTTT.

The genes are TRBV30 and TRBJ2-5; the match to TRBD1 covers 8 bases. The CDR3 has 14 amino acids. CDR1 GTSNPN and CDR2 SVGIG come from the germline V gene (reference sequence). V lost 3 bases, J lost 5 bases, and 8 bases stayed unmatched. In DNA, the CDR3 is TGTGCCTGGAGAAAACCCAGGGGGCGGGAGACCCAGTACTTC. The encoded protein is CAWRKPRGRETQYF.

In its sample, this clone is medium-sized. The rearrangement joins TRBV19 to TRBJ2-7; the D gene is possibly TRBD1 (6 bases). CDR1 and CDR2 (germline): LNHDA, SQIVND (reference sequence). Trimming took off 6 bases at V and 2 bases at J, with 17 bases between the two ends. The CDR3 has 15 amino acids. The CDR3, as DNA: TGTGCCAGTAGCCGATACCGGGACATCCCCTACGAGCAGTACTTC. This encodes CASSRYRDIPYEQYF.

V usage is TRBV27 and J usage is TRBJ2-1; 12 positions agree with TRBD2. V lost 5 bases and J lost 4; bases outside the gene matches: 9. The CDR3 is 17 amino acids. The V gene's germline CDR1 is MNHEY and CDR2 SMNVEV (reference sequence). The CDR3 DNA follows: TGTGCCAGCAGTCGCCGTTTACTAGCGGGAGGATACAATGAGCAGTTCTTC. This sequence encodes CASSRRLLAGGYNEQFF.

The CDR3 region has the DNA TGTGCCAGCAGCTCCACCCTGGGACTCGATACGCAGTATTTT. Translated, it gives CASSSTLGLDTQYF. J is TRBJ2-3 and V is TRBV7-3; the D gene is possibly TRBD2 (6 bases). Deletions cut 4 bases from V and 6 bases from J, with 14 bases between. The CDR3 totals 14 residues. Germline V gives CDR1 SGHTA, CDR2 FQGTGA.

V gene TRBV5-4 combines with J gene TRBJ2-1; TRBD2 matches 9 bases. The CDR3 sequence is 17 residues long. The germline V gene has CDR1 SGHNT and CDR2 YYREEE (reference sequence). Trimming removed 5 bases from V and 4 bases from J; junction bases left unmatched: 13. This CDR3 is CASSFPPGLAKYNEQFF. The CDR3 nucleotides read TGTGCCAGCAGTTTCCCCCCGGGACTAGCTAAGTACAATGAGCAGTTCTTC.

This clone has a handful of counts. The chain uses TRBV25-1 and TRBJ1-2; 7 positions match TRBD1. CDR1 and CDR2 (germline): MGHDK, SYGVNS. This CDR3 comprises 13 residues. V was clipped by 6 bases and J by 8 bases; unmatched bases: 9. CDR3 DNA sequence: TGTGCCAGCAGGTTAGGGGGCGCAGAAGGCTACACCTTC. Its translation is CASRLGGAEGYTF.

The J gene is TRBJ2-5, the V gene TRBV15; TRBD2 aligns across 10 bases. The J segment lost 5 bases and the V segment lost 0 bases, leaving 3 bases of the junction unmatched. Germline loops: CDR1 LNHNV, CDR2 YYDKDF (reference sequence). There are 15 residues in the CDR3. CDR3 nucleotide sequence: TGTGCCACCAGCAGAGATGCTAGCGGGAGCGAGACCCAGTACTTC. Translating gives CATSRDASGSETQYF. Complete variable domain (other parts from reference TRBV15 and TRBJ2-5): DAMVIQNPRYQVTQFGKPVTLSCSQTLNHNVMYWYQQKSSQAPKLLFHYYDKDFNNEADTPDNFQSRRPNTSFCFLDIRSPGLGDTAMYLCATSRDASGSETQYFGPGTRLLVL.

The CDR3 DNA follows: TGTGCCAGCAGCCGGGAGGGGACCGGAACTGGGGCCAACGTCCTGACTTTC. Protein sequence: CASSREGTGTGANVLTF. V is TRBV7-3 and J is TRBJ2-6, with TRBD2 matching 8 bases. Germline CDR1 and CDR2: SGHTA and FQGTGA. J gave up 2 bases and V 5 bases, and 8 bases lay outside the gene matches. The CDR3 has 17 amino acids.

The chain couples TRBV15 to TRBJ2-5; 12 bases fit TRBD2. Germline CDR1 and CDR2: LNHNV and YYDKDF (reference sequence). CDR3 length equals 16 residues. V lost 3 bases, J lost 5 bases, and 7 bases stayed unmatched. This chain's CDR3 is CATSRRLAGELETQYF. In DNA form, the CDR3 reads TGTGCCACCAGCAGGAGACTAGCGGGAGAGTTGGAGACCCAGTACTTC.

The V and J genes are TRBV28 and TRBJ1-4; 7 bases line up with TRBD1. V lost 6 bases, J lost 0 bases, and 7 bases stayed unmatched. CDR1 and CDR2 (germline): MDHEN, SYDVKM. This CDR3 contains 16 residues. DNA of the CDR3: TGTGCCAGCAGCACCGGACAGGCTACAACTAATGAAAAACTGTTTTTT. Translated: CASSTGQATTNEKLFF. Full variable domain (missing parts from reference TRBV28 and TRBJ1-4): DVKVTQSSRYLVKRTGEKVFLECVQDMDHENMFWYRQDPGLGLRLIYFSYDVKMKEKGDIPEGYSVSREKKERFSLILESASTNQTSMYLCASSTGQATTNEKLFFGSGTQLSVL.